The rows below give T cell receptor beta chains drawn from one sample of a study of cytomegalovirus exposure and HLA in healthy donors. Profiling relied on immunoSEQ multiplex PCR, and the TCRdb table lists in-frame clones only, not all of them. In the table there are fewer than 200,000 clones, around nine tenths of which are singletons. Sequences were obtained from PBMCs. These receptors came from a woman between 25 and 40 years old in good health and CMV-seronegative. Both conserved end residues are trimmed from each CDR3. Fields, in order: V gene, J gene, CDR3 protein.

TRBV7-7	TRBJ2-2	ASRLKETGELF
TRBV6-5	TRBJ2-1	ASSYVTSGGYNEQF
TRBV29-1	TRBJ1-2	SVEAVSGYGYT
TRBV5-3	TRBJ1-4	ARSYRDRGLSTNEKLF
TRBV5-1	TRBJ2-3	ASSLAVIPGQGTDTQY
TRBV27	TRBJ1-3	ASSLTLDRGNTIY
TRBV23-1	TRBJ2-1	ASSQPRTSGGGVEQF
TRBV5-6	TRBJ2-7	ASSLALGLAGGPSYEQY
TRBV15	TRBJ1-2	ATSRDGRVRYGYT
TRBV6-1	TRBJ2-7	ASSSDTSYEQY
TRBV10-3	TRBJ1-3	AISEEGNTIY